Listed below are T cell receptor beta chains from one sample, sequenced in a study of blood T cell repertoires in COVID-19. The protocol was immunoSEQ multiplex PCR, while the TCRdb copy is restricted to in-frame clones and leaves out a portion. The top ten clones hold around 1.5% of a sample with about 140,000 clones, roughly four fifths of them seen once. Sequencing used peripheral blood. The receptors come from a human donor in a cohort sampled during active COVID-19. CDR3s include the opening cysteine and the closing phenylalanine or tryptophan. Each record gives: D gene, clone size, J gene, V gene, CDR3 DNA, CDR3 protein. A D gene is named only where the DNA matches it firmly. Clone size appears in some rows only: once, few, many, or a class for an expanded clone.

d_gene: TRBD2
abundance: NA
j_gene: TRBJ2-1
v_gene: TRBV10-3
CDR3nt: TGTGCCATCAGTGACGGAGGGACTAGCGGCGCCCATGAGCAGTTCTTC
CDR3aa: CAISDGGTSGAHEQFF

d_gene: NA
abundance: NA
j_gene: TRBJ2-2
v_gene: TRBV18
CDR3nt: TGTGCCAGCTCACCACTTGGAGTTACACTGCACACCGGGGAGCTGTTTTTT
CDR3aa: CASSPLGVTLHTGELFF

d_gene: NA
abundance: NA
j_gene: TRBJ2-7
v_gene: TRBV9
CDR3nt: TGTGCCAGCAGCGTAGAAGGCCGGTGGGGGGTGCCCTACGAGCAGTACTTC
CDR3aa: CASSVEGRWGVPYEQYF

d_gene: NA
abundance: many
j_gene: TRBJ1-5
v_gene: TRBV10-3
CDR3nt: TGTGCCATCAGTGAGTCGGAGAATCAGCCCCAGCATTTT
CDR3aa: CAISESENQPQHF

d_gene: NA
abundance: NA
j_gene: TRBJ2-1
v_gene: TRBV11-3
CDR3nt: TGTGCCAGCAGCACTCTCCCTGGCGGTGCCAATGAGCAGTTCTTC
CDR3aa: CASSTLPGGANEQFF

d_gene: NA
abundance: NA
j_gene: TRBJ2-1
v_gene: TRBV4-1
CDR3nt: TGCGCCAGCAGCCAAGGGCCAGCCTACAATGAGCAGTTCTTC
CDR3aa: CASSQGPAYNEQFF

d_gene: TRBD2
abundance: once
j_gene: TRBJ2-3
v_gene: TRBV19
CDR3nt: TGTGCCAGTAGTCCCCGGGACTATTGGGGCGCAGATACGCAGTATTTT
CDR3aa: CASSPRDYWGADTQYF

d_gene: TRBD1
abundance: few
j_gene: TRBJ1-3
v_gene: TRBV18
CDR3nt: TGTGCCAGCTCATCGGGACAGGGCGCCGCTGGAAACACCATATATTTT
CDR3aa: CASSSGQGAAGNTIYF

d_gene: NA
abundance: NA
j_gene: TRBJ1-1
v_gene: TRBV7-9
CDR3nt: TGTGCCAGCAGCTTAGAAACACGGGAGGCTGAAGCTTTCTTT
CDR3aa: CASSLETREAEAFF

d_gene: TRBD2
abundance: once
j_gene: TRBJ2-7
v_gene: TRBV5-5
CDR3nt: TGTGCCAGCAGCTTGGGGACTAGCGGTACCTACGAGCAGTACTTC
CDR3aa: CASSLGTSGTYEQYF

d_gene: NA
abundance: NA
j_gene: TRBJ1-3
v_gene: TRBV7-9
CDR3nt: TGTGCCAGCAGCTTGTTCTTTTCCCCTGGAAACACCATATATTTT
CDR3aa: CASSLFFSPGNTIYF

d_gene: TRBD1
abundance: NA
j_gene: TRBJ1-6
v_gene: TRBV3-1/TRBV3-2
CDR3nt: TGTGCCACCAAAAGAGGGGGCGTTCTTAATTCACCCCTCCACTTT
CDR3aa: CATKRGGVLNSPLHF

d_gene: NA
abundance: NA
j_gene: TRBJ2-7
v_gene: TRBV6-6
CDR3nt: TGTGCCAGCAGTAAACAGGTTGACGAGCAGTACTTC
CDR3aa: CASSKQVDEQYF

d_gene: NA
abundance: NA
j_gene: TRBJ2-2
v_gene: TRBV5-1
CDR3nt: TGCGCCAGCAGCCGTCTGGGGGCTTCGAACACCGGGGAGCTGTTTTTT
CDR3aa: CASSRLGASNTGELFF

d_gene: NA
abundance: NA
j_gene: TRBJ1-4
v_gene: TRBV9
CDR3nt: TGTGCCAGCAGCCTAGATCTCAGGGTTAATGAAAAACTGTTTTTT
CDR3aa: CASSLDLRVNEKLFF

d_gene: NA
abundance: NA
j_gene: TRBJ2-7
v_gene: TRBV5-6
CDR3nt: TGTGCCAGCCTTGCCTACGAGCAGTACTTC
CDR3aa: CASLAYEQYF

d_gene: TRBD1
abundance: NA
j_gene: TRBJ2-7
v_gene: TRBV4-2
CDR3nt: TGTGCCAGCAGCCCTAGACAGGGGCGTTCCTACGAGCAGTACTTC
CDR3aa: CASSPRQGRSYEQYF

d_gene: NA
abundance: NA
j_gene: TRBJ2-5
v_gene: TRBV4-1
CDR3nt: TGCGCCAGCAGCCAAGAATCCCCCGGGGGACAAGAGACCCAGTACTTC
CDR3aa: CASSQESPGGQETQYF

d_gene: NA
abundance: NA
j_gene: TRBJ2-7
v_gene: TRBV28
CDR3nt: TGTGCCACCTCGTCGCGGGATACCTACGAGCAGTACTTC
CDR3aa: CATSSRDTYEQYF

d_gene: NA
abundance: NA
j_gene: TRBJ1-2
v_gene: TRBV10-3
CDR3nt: TGTGCCATCAGTGAGTCGGAGGGCTACGGCTATGGCTACACCTTC
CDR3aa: CAISESEGYGYGYTF